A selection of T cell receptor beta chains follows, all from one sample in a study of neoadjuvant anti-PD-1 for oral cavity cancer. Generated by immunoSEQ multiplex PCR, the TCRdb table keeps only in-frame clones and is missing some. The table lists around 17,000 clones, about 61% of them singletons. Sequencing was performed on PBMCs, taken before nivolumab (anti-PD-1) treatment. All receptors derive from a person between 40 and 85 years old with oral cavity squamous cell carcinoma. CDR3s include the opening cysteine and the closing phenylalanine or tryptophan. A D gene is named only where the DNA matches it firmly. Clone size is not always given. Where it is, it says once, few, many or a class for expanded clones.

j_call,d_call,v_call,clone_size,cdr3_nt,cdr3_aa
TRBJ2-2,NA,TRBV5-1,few,TGCGCCAGCAGCTTGATGGGGCCGAACACCGGGGAGCTGTTTTTT,CASSLMGPNTGELFF
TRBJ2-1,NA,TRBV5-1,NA,TGCGCCAGCAGCTTTTTAGCGGCATCCTACAATGAGCAGTTCTTC,CASSFLAASYNEQFF
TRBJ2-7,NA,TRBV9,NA,TGTGCCAGCAGCGCCGGCGGAGGGGGTGCCTACGAGCAGTACTTC,CASSAGGGGAYEQYF
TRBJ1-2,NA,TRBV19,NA,TGTGCCAGTGGGGACATCTATGGCTACACCTTC,CASGDIYGYTF
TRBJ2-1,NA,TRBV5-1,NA,TGCGCCAGCAGCCGAACCCAGGGGCAGGTGGGAGAAAGGAATGAGCAGTTCTTC,CASSRTQGQVGERNEQFF
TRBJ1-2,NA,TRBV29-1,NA,TGCAGCGTTGAAGATCGGGGGGCCGACGATTACACCTTC,CSVEDRGADDYTF
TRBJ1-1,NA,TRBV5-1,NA,TGCGCCAGCAGCTTGGGCGGGAACACTGAAGCTTTCTTT,CASSLGGNTEAFF
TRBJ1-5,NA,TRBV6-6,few,TGTGCCAGCACCGCTAACAATCAGCCCCAGCATTTT,CASTANNQPQHF
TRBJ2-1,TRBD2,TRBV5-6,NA,TGTGCCAGCAGCTTGATGGCGATAAGCGGGAGGGCCTTGCGCGAGCAGTTCTTC,CASSLMAISGRALREQFF
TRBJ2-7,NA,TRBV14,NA,TGTGCCAGCAGCGCAGGACGGGCATTCTACGAGCAGTACTTC,CASSAGRAFYEQYF
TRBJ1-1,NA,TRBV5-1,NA,TGCGCCAGCAGCTTGGTTGGCGGGAACACTGAAGCTTTCTTT,CASSLVGGNTEAFF
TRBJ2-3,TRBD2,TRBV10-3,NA,TGTGCCACCGTGGCTAGCGGGAGTTCGGCAGATACGCAGTATTTT,CATVASGSSADTQYF
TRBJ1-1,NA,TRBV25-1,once,TGTGCCAGCAGTGCCGAGGAAGGGGCTTTCTTT,CASSAEEGAFF
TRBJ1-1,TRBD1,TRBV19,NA,TGTGCCAGTAGGTACTCCTTTGGACAGGGAGGAACTGAAGCTTTCTTT,CASRYSFGQGGTEAFF
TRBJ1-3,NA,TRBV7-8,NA,TGTGCCAGCAGCTTAGGTACAGCAACCAGAGGAAACACCATATATTTT,CASSLGTATRGNTIYF
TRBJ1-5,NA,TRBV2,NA,TGTGCCAGCAGAGGGGATAGCAATCAGCCCCAGCATTTT,CASRGDSNQPQHF
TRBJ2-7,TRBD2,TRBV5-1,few,TGCGCCAGCAGCCCCGGGACTAGCGGGCTTTACGAGCAGTACTTC,CASSPGTSGLYEQYF
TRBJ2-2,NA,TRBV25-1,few,TGTGCCAGCAGTGGACAGGCTAACACCGGGGAGCTGTTTTTT,CASSGQANTGELFF
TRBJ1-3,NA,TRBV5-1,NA,TGCGCCAGCAGCACGGGGACTGGGAACACCATATATTTT,CASSTGTGNTIYF
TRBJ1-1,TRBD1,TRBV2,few,TGTGCCAGCGCCCCGATCGGGACAGTGAACACTGAAGCTTTCTTT,CASAPIGTVNTEAFF
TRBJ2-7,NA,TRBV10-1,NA,TGCGCCAGCAGTGACCCTACGGCGGGACGCTACGAGCAGTACTTC,CASSDPTAGRYEQYF
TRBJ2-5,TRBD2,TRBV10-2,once,TGCGCCAGTTCGCTTGGAGCTAGCGGACAAGAGACCCAGTACTTC,CASSLGASGQETQYF
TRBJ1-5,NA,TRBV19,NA,TGTGCCAGTAATGGGGGGGGACAAGTCAATCAGCCCCAGCATTTT,CASNGGGQVNQPQHF